These 30 T cell receptor beta chains were sequenced from one sample in a study of cytomegalovirus exposure and HLA in healthy donors. Both 60 Vbeta primers and 13 Jbeta primers went into the PCR. Sequencing used immunoSEQ multiplex PCR; TCRdb keeps in-frame clones, though not all of them. The sample includes 90,000 or so clones, about 66% seen only once; the top ten take about 5.5%. Sequencing was done on a sample of PBMCs. The receptors here all came from a boy between 5 and 17 years old in good health and CMV-seropositive.

The chain employs TRBV6-1 and TRBJ2-7, with a weak D call TRBD1 (6 bases). CDR3 size: 13 residues. V was cut by 4 bases and J by 2 bases, with 9 bases left in between. Per the germline V gene, CDR1 is MNHNS and CDR2 is SASEGT. DNA for the CDR3: TGTGCCAGCAGTGTCGGACAGCCCTACGAGCAGTACTTC. Translated: CASSVGQPYEQYF.

This clone was counted a few times. The rearrangement uses TRBV5-1 and TRBJ2-3; 9 nucleotides align to TRBD2. Germline-derived CDR1 and CDR2 are SGHRS and YFSETQ. J lost 3 bases, V lost 8 bases, and 10 bases had no gene match. This CDR3 has 15 amino acids. The CDR3 nucleotides are TGCGCCAGTTATAGCGGGAGTACGGTAACAGATACGCAGTATTTT. Translation gives CASYSGSTVTDTQYF.

The V call is TRBV6-1, the J call TRBJ1-2; TRBD1 aligns across 9 bases. Germline V gene lookup returns CDR1 MNHNS and CDR2 SASEGT. The trim removed 6 bases at V and 3 bases at J, leaving 2 bases unmatched. This CDR3 spans 13 amino acids. CDR3 sequence reads: CASSRDRDYGYTF. CDR3 bases: TGTGCCAGCAGCCGGGACAGGGACTATGGCTACACCTTC.

The gene calls are TRBV7-3 and TRBJ2-3, with 9 positions matching TRBD1. V shed 1 base, J shed 4 bases, and the junction held 9 bases outside the gene matches. The CDR3 loop spans 17 amino acids. Germline assignment: CDR1 SGHTA and CDR2 FQGTGA. This chain's CDR3 is CASSLMGGTGIADTQYF. CDR3 coding DNA: TGTGCCAGCAGCTTAATGGGCGGGACAGGGATCGCAGATACGCAGTATTTT.

The J gene is TRBJ2-7, the V gene TRBV11-1; 14 nucleotides match TRBD2. This CDR3 contains 17 residues. CDR1 SGHAT and CDR2 FQDESV come from the germline V gene (reference sequence). V trimming: 0 bases; J trimming: 6 bases; junction bases outside the gene matches: 7. CDR3 in amino acids: CASSLATGTSGGGEQYF. Written as DNA, the CDR3 is TGTGCCAGCAGCTTAGCCACCGGGACTAGCGGGGGCGGCGAGCAGTACTTC.

This clone was seen a handful of times. This rearrangement joins TRBV19 to TRBJ2-1, with TRBD2 matching 7 bases. The CDR3 loop spans 12 amino acids. Germline V gene lookup returns CDR1 LNHDA and CDR2 SQIVND (reference sequence). V shed 7 bases and J 10 bases; nucleotides not matched to a gene: 7. DNA for the CDR3: TGTGCCAGTACCCCTCCCGGGGGGGAGCAGTTCTTC. It specifies CASTPPGGEQFF.

The chain links TRBV6-5 to TRBJ1-5; D call uncertain. Germline V gene lookup returns CDR1 MNHEY and CDR2 SVGAGI. There are 16 residues in the CDR3. V was clipped by 3 bases and J by 4 bases, with 16 bases between them. This CDR3 is CASSYFGGQSNQPQHF. The CDR3 DNA follows: TGTGCCAGCAGTTATTTCGGCGGTCAATCTAATCAGCCCCAGCATTTT.

The CDR3 here is CASSIGRQGTTLDEQFF. CDR3 DNA: TGTGCCAGTAGTATCGGTCGGCAGGGGACGACCTTAGATGAGCAGTTCTTC. The rearrangement uses TRBV19 and TRBJ2-1, with a weak D call TRBD1 (6 bases). The CDR3 consists of 17 residues. Trimming removed 3 bases from V and 8 bases from J, with 23 bases in between. The germline V gene encodes CDR1 LNHDA and CDR2 SQIVND (reference sequence). Based on the CDR3 plus reference TRBV19 and TRBJ2-1, the full variable domain is DGGITQSPKYLFRKEGQNVTLSCEQNLNHDAMYWYRQDPGQGLRLIYYSQIVNDFQKGDIAEGYSVSREKKESFPLTVTSAQKNPTAFYLCASSIGRQGTTLDEQFFGPGTRLTVL.

This clone was detected only once. The J gene is TRBJ1-2, the V gene TRBV6-5; 9 bases are a match to TRBD1. V lost 5 bases to trimming and J lost 0 bases; unmatched junction nucleotides: 1. CDR3 size: 14 residues. CDR1 MNHEY and CDR2 SVGAGI come from the germline V gene. The CDR3 DNA follows: TGTGCCAGCAGTCGGGACAGGGCTAACTATGGCTACACCTTC. Translation: CASSRDRANYGYTF.

The V gene is TRBV10-2, the J gene TRBJ2-1; TRBD2 aligns across 11 bases. The germline CDR1 and CDR2 sequences are WSHSY and SAAADI. Trimming at V came to 2 bases and at J to 6 bases, leaving 9 bases not matched to a gene. The CDR3 covers 17 residues. CDR3 sequence: CASSEASSGRFPNEQFF. The CDR3 DNA is TGCGCCAGCAGTGAGGCGTCTAGCGGGAGGTTCCCCAATGAGCAGTTCTTC.

The chain is built from TRBV6-5 and TRBJ1-6, with TRBD1 as a possible D gene (5 bases). The CDR3 extends over 15 amino acids. Trimming pared 2 bases from V and 13 bases from J, leaving 18 bases between. In germline, CDR1 is MNHEY, CDR2 SVGAGI. The CDR3 DNA follows: TGTGCCAGCAGTTACGATCAGGGCAATGGGGGGCCCCTCCACTTT. The encoded protein is CASSYDQGNGGPLHF.

The CDR3 spells CASSLAMDRSTDTQYF. As DNA, the CDR3 is TGCGCCAGCAGCTTGGCCATGGACAGAAGCACAGATACGCAGTATTTT. This chain uses TRBV5-1 with TRBJ2-3, with D maybe TRBD1 (6 bases). The CDR3 covers 16 residues. Germline CDR1 reads SGHRS; CDR2 reads YFSETQ. The V and J ends lost 0 bases and 0 bases respectively, with 11 bases between them.

The chain carries TRBV27 and TRBJ2-7, with 12 bases lining up with TRBD2. With 5 bases clipped from V and 12 bases from J, the junction kept 8 bases outside the gene matches. Germline CDR1 MNHEY, CDR2 SMNVEV (reference sequence). CDR3 length equals 13 residues. The DNA for the CDR3 is TGTGCCAGCAGTCTCCTAGCGGGAGGGAGCGTGTACTTC. As protein: CASSLLAGGSVYF.

This clone has only a few counts. The J gene is TRBJ2-6, the V gene TRBV5-1, with no clear D. This CDR3 is 18 amino acids long. The germline gives CDR1 SGHRS, CDR2 YFSETQ. The germline V and J ends were trimmed by 0 bases and 0 bases, with 13 bases remaining between them. The CDR3 DNA is TGCGCCAGCAGCTTGGATTCTCAGGTGATCTCTGGGGCCAACGTCCTGACTTTC. Translated: CASSLDSQVISGANVLTF.

The J gene is TRBJ1-1, the V gene TRBV6-5; D is uncertain. Germline CDR1 MNHEY, CDR2 SVGAGI. The germline V and J ends were trimmed by 9 bases and 3 bases, with 11 bases remaining between them. The CDR3 is 12 amino acids. The chain's CDR3 is CARNQRDTEAFF. CDR3 sequence (DNA): TGTGCCAGAAATCAGCGGGACACTGAAGCTTTCTTT.

The V gene is TRBV19, the J gene TRBJ1-1; 9 nucleotides match TRBD1. Germline V CDR1 and CDR2: LNHDA, SQIVND (reference sequence). There are 15 residues in the CDR3. V gave up 5 bases and J gave up 3 bases; unmatched junction bases: 7. DNA for the CDR3: TGTGCCAGTAGTCCCGGACAGGGGCTCTACACTGAAGCTTTCTTT. This encodes CASSPGQGLYTEAFF. Full variable domain (outside the CDR3, taken from reference TRBV19 and TRBJ1-1): DGGITQSPKYLFRKEGQNVTLSCEQNLNHDAMYWYRQDPGQGLRLIYYSQIVNDFQKGDIAEGYSVSREKKESFPLTVTSAQKNPTAFYLCASSPGQGLYTEAFFGQGTRLTVV.

V is TRBV7-9 and J is TRBJ2-1; tentatively, D is TRBD1 (5 bases). The germline CDR1 and CDR2 sequences are SEHNR and FQNEAQ (reference sequence). CDR3 length: 19 residues. Trimming stripped 1 base from V and 2 bases from J, with 21 bases between. CDR3 sequence reads: CASSLEESRATVPYNEQFF. As DNA, the CDR3 is TGTGCCAGCAGCTTAGAGGAGTCTAGGGCGACAGTCCCCTACAATGAGCAGTTCTTC.

The chain recombines TRBV4-1 with TRBJ1-5; unclear D gene. The length of the CDR3 is 15 residues. Trimming took 1 base from V and 3 from J, leaving 10 bases between them. Germline lookup yields CDR1 MGHRA and CDR2 YSYEKL. In DNA, the CDR3 is TGCGCCAGCAGCCAAGGACGGAGACTCAATCAGCCCCAGCATTTT. Its protein is CASSQGRRLNQPQHF.

V and J are TRBV7-3 and TRBJ2-3; 9 bases fit TRBD2. Trimming took 4 bases from V and 4 from J; bases not matched to a gene: 3. CDR3 length equals 14 residues. Germline V gene lookup returns CDR1 SGHTA and CDR2 FQGTGA. The CDR3 region is CASSSSGAADTQYF. The DNA for the CDR3 is TGTGCCAGCAGCTCTAGCGGGGCTGCAGATACGCAGTATTTT.

This clone appeared a few times. The chain employs TRBV5-4 and TRBJ1-1; perhaps TRBD1 as D (6 bases). V was pared by 1 base and J by 2 bases, with 15 bases between. The CDR3 is 16 amino acids. Germline lookup yields CDR1 SGHNT and CDR2 YYREEE (reference sequence). CDR3 sequence reads: CASSLSQGPANTEAFF. The CDR3 DNA is TGTGCCAGCAGCTTGTCGCAGGGGCCGGCCAACACTGAAGCTTTCTTT.

The CDR3 DNA follows: TGTGCCAGTAGCACGACAGGGGGACGCCAGCCCCAGCATTTT. The encoded protein is CASSTTGGRQPQHF. V gene TRBV19 combines with J gene TRBJ1-5, with TRBD1 matching over 9 bases. There are 14 residues in the CDR3. V lost 6 bases and J lost 7; bases outside the gene matches: 7. Germline V gene data show CDR1 as LNHDA and CDR2 as SQIVND (reference sequence).

The rearrangement joins TRBV9 to TRBJ2-3; 9 bases fit TRBD1. The V and J ends lost 1 base and 0 bases, in that order; junction bases with no gene match: 9. Looked up from germline, CDR1 is SGDLS and CDR2 is YYNGEE. The CDR3 is made up of 18 amino acids. Here the CDR3 DNA reads TGTGCCAGCAGCGTATGGGGACAGGGTGGAGGTAGCACAGATACGCAGTATTTT. Translated: CASSVWGQGGGSTDTQYF.

This clone was detected only a few times. The chain couples TRBV12-5 to TRBJ2-4, with TRBD1 matching over 8 bases. CDR3 length: 14 amino acids. Trimming took 4 bases from V and 8 from J; bases not matched to a gene: 7. Germline lookup yields CDR1 LGHNT and CDR2 FRNRAP. CDR3 loop: CASGSGQGRDIQYF. The CDR3 nucleotides are TGTGCTAGTGGTTCAGGACAGGGTAGAGACATTCAGTACTTC.

The chain carries TRBV4-3 and TRBJ1-5, with D possibly being TRBD1 (6 bases). This CDR3 contains 15 residues. The ends were cut back, 0 bases at V and 4 bases at J, with 10 bases in the middle. Per germline, CDR1 LGHNA and CDR2 YSLEER. CDR3 coding DNA: TGCGCCAGCAGCCAAGATGTGGGGGCGAATCAGCCCCAGCATTTT. It encodes CASSQDVGANQPQHF.

The rearrangement links TRBV29-1 to TRBJ2-1; D call uncertain. Trimming stripped 6 bases from V and 6 bases from J, with 9 bases between. The germline CDR1 and CDR2 sequences are SQVTM and ANQGSEA. The length of the CDR3 is 11 residues. In DNA, the CDR3 is TGCAGCGTGGCCCGGGTCAATGAGCAGTTCTTC. Translated, it gives CSVARVNEQFF.

The chain recombines TRBV10-2 with TRBJ1-4; D is uncertain. Germline V gives CDR1 WSHSY, CDR2 SAAADI. V shed 6 bases and J shed 4 bases, with 6 bases lying between them. The CDR3 length is 12 residues. This CDR3 is CASSRSNEKLFF. The CDR3 DNA follows: TGCGCCAGCAGCCGTAGTAATGAAAAACTGTTTTTT.

The chain employs TRBV27 and TRBJ1-6; the D gene is possibly TRBD1 (5 bases). The CDR3 totals 17 residues. CDR1 is MNHEY and CDR2 is SMNVEV in the germline V gene (reference sequence). With 8 bases removed from V and 0 bases from J, the gap between germline ends came to 17 bases. The CDR3 spells CASGRQYPRSYNSPLHF. The DNA for the CDR3 is TGTGCCAGCGGCAGACAGTACCCCCGCTCCTATAATTCACCCCTCCACTTT.

The rearrangement joins TRBV10-1 to TRBJ2-3; 8 positions match TRBD2. The trim removed 0 bases at V and 4 bases at J, leaving 18 bases unmatched. The CDR3 length is 20 residues. Germline V gene sequence: CDR1 WNHNN, CDR2 SYGVQD (reference sequence). CDR3 DNA sequence: TGCGCCAGCAGTGAGTCGCCCTCAGGGAGGGGCGGGGGGCCGTCAGATACGCAGTATTTT. Protein: CASSESPSGRGGGPSDTQYF.

The rearrangement uses TRBV6-1 and TRBJ1-2; possible D gene TRBD1, 5 bases. The ends were cut back, 0 bases at V and 5 bases at J, with 7 bases in the middle. Germline-derived CDR1 and CDR2 are MNHNS and SASEGT. This CDR3 is 13 amino acids long. CDR3 sequence: CASSEARGYGYTF. The CDR3 DNA follows: TGTGCCAGCAGTGAAGCCCGGGGGTATGGCTACACCTTC.

Details on this clone: The germline gene is not matched at one end of the junction; a read error may be the cause. The chain employs TRBV7-7 and TRBJ2-2; TRBD2 matches at 7 bases. This CDR3 is 15 amino acids long. From germline, CDR1 is SSHAT and CDR2 FNYEAQ (reference sequence). The CDR3 coding sequence is TGTGCTAGCAGCCCAAGTCCCGGGAGGACCGGGGAGCTGTTTTTT. This translates into CASSPSPGRTGELFF.